Below are 26 T cell receptor beta chains sequenced from a single sample in a study of tumor-infiltrating lymphocytes in primary liver carcinoma (dated by TCRdb to the late 2010s). TRIzol reagent was used to extract blood RNA from unsorted whole blood, while the DNeasy Blood & Tissue kit provided the germline DNA. These reads were obtained on an Illumina HiSeq 2500. Using a constant-region primer and ProtoScript II reverse transcriptase, TCRbeta-specific cDNA was reverse-transcribed from about 540 ng total RNA. TCRbeta libraries were built with three nested multiplex PCR rounds, a slightly modified ARM-PCR procedure. Each of the first two PCR rounds ran for around 11 cycles using multiplex TRBV1-TRBV30 forward primers together with a Cbeta reverse primer. TCRdb redid the processing of the public reads, applying fastp at Q25 and MiXCR, and retained in-frame beta chains. When rows share a CDR3 protein, they turn into one entry using the most common DNA and genes. This sample lists about 320,000 distinct CDR3 sequences; less than 75% were detected once. The ten most abundant clones make up approximately 9% of the sample.

The sample taken for sequencing was peripheral blood. The receptors come from a man between 35 and 55 years old with primary liver carcinoma and hepatitis B virus infection.

The CDR3 region has the DNA TGTGTCAACAGTTACGGAATAACGGGGAGTGTATACGAGCAGTACTTC. Translating it yields CVNSYGITGSVYEQYF. The chain has TRBV6-2 or TRBV6-3 and TRBJ2-7, with a weak D call TRBD2 (5 bases). Germline V gene sequence: CDR1 MNHEY, CDR2 SVGEGT. This CDR3 spans 16 amino acids.

This clonotype has ten or more counts. The chain is built from TRBV12-3 or TRBV12-4 and TRBJ1-1; maybe TRBD1 (5 bases). This CDR3 has 11 amino acids. With 5 bases removed from V and 11 bases from J, the gap between germline ends came to 12 bases. The DNA for the CDR3 is TGTGCCAGCAGTAGGGACGAAAGGGCTTTCTTT. Its translation is CASSRDERAFF.

The sample holds a few counts of this clonotype. An end of the junction differs from the germline gene, which may be a read error. The V gene is TRBV11-2, the J gene TRBJ2-3; TRBD2 aligns across 9 bases. From germline, CDR1 is SGHAT and CDR2 FQNNGV. This CDR3 has 15 residues. The CDR3 loop reads CAGSLSSGITDTQYF. The CDR3 nucleotides are TGCGCCGGCAGCTTGTCTAGCGGGATCACAGATACGCAGTATTTT.

The chain is built from TRBV29-1 and TRBJ2-5; 9 bases match TRBD1. Germline assignment: CDR1 SQVTM and CDR2 ANQGSEA. Losses at the gene ends were 7 bases for V and 8 bases for J; bases not matched to a gene: 11. The CDR3 totals 13 residues. Here the CDR3 DNA reads TGCAGCGGGGTGACAGGGGGTCGAGACACCCAGTACTTC. Its translation: CSGVTGGRDTQYF.

This clonotype was observed a handful of times. The J gene is TRBJ1-5, the V gene TRBV28, with TRBD1 identical over 8 bases. Trimming removed 9 bases from V and 2 bases from J; junction bases left unmatched: 9. This CDR3 comprises 15 residues. Germline CDR1 reads MDHEN; CDR2 reads SYDVKM. The CDR3 here is CASTHQGAGNQPQHF. CDR3 nucleotides: TGTGCCAGTACCCACCAGGGGGCCGGCAATCAGCCCCAGCATTTT.

A few counts support this clonotype. The chain combines TRBV6-4 with TRBJ2-3; D is possibly TRBD2 (6 bases). This CDR3 has 15 residues. Trimming left V 2 bases short and J 4 bases short, with 13 bases between. The germline gives CDR1 MRHNA, CDR2 SNTAGT. The CDR3 region is CASSDTGTGADTQYF. In nucleotides, the CDR3 is TGTGCCAGCAGTGACACTGGGACTGGGGCAGATACGCAGTATTTT.

The chain links TRBV14 to TRBJ2-3; TRBD2 aligns across 10 bases. Trimming at V came to 2 bases and at J to 5 bases, leaving 13 bases not matched to a gene. CDR1 is SGHDN, CDR2 FVKESK, per germline. The CDR3 covers 18 residues. CDR3 bases: TGTGCCAGCAGCCAACCCGATTTAGCGGGAGGCCAGGGAGATACGCAGTATTTT. Its translation is CASSQPDLAGGQGDTQYF.

The table lists this clonotype with a few counts. The chain's CDR3 is CASSDPNFNRVRTDTQYF. For the CDR3, the DNA is TGTGCCAGCAGTGACCCCAACTTTAACAGGGTCCGCACAGATACGCAGTATTTT. V gene TRBV6-1 combines with J gene TRBJ2-3, with a possible D match to TRBD1 (6 bases). Trimming stripped 3 bases from V and 1 base from J, with 20 bases between. In germline, CDR1 is MNHNS, CDR2 SASEGT. This CDR3 is built from 18 residues.

In regard to this clonotype: A much larger clone differs from this one at a single base, so this may be a read error. This chain links TRBV12-3 or TRBV12-4 with TRBJ2-2, with D perhaps matching TRBD2 (5 bases). This CDR3 is 14 amino acids long. CDR3 nucleotide sequence: TGTTCCAGCAGCTCCGGGGTGGGCCCCGGGGAGCTGTTTTTT. This encodes CSSSSGVGPGELFF.

This clonotype appeared many times. V is TRBV6-2 or TRBV6-3 and J is TRBJ2-7, with 14 bases lining up with TRBD2. With V trimmed by 6 bases and J by 7 bases, 8 bases remained unmatched. This CDR3 has 15 residues. CDR1 is MNHEY and CDR2 is SVGEGT in the germline V gene. As DNA, the CDR3 is TGTGCCAGCAGCCGACTAGCGGGAGGGCCGGGTGAGCAGTACTTC. It encodes CASSRLAGGPGEQYF.

The chain is built from TRBV24-1 and TRBJ2-7; D possibly uses TRBD1 or TRBD2 (5 bases each). The CDR3 is 14 residues long. CDR1 is KGHDR and CDR2 is SFDVKD in the germline V gene. V was trimmed by 12 bases and J by 0 bases, leaving 17 bases between them. As DNA, the CDR3 is TGTGCCCCCCCCCGGGACGATAGCTCCTACGAGCAGTACTTC. Residues: CAPPRDDSSYEQYF.

V is TRBV5-4 and J is TRBJ2-2; TRBD2 matches 11 bases. The CDR3 is made up of 18 amino acids. J lost 1 base, V lost 4 bases, and 9 bases had no gene match. Germline CDR1 is SGHNT and CDR2 is YYREEE (reference sequence). DNA of the CDR3: TGTGCCAGCAGCCGCGGGACTAGCGGTCCTAGGAACACCGGGGAGCTGTTTTTT. Residues: CASSRGTSGPRNTGELFF.

As to this clonotype: The junction and the germline gene differ at one end; a read error may be behind it. The V gene is TRBV6-1, the J gene TRBJ2-7, with D perhaps TRBD2 (5 bases). Germline V gene data show CDR1 as MNHNS and CDR2 as SASEGT. CDR3 length: 10 residues. This CDR3 is CACSDYEQYF. CDR3 in DNA: TGTGCCTGCAGTGACTACGAGCAGTACTTT.

In the case of this clonotype: A junction boundary mismatches the germline segment, possibly from a read error. V is TRBV11-2 and J is TRBJ1-1, with D hard to call. CDR1 is SGHAT, CDR2 FQNNGV, per germline. The CDR3 extends over 15 amino acids. The CDR3 reads CASSLAWAWNTEAFF. The CDR3 DNA is TGTGCCAGCAGCTTAGCATGGGCATGGAACACTGAAGCGTTCTTT.

This clonotype was found many times. This sequence joins TRBV4-3 and TRBJ2-1, with a possible D match to TRBD2 (6 bases). Trimming left V 1 base short and J 5 bases short, with 12 bases between. This CDR3 is built from 15 residues. Germline lookup yields CDR1 LGHNA and CDR2 YSLEER. The CDR3: CASSQVPLADNEQFF. The CDR3 nucleotides are TGCGCCAGCAGCCAAGTCCCACTAGCCGACAATGAGCAGTTCTTC.

For this clonotype: Relative to the germline gene, one junction end is altered; a read error may explain this. The V gene is TRBV6-2 or TRBV6-3, the J gene TRBJ2-1; 9 bases are a match to TRBD1. The CDR3 has 23 amino acids. Germline values: CDR1 MNHEY, CDR2 SVGEGT. In nucleotides, the CDR3 is TGTGCCAGCAGTTACACCCCGGGACAGGGATCATATCGGACGCGCAACTCCTACAATGAGCGGTTCTTC. This translates into CASSYTPGQGSYRTRNSYNERFF.

In regard to this clonotype: A clone one base away is much larger, so this may be a read error. The genes are TRBV12-3 or TRBV12-4 and TRBJ2-1; D is undetermined. This CDR3 is 14 amino acids long. Deletions cut 6 bases from V and 3 bases from J, with 12 bases between. The CDR3 DNA follows: TGTGCCAGCAGCCCTAACCATGGCTACAATGAGCAGTTCTTC. Translation: CASSPNHGYNEQFF.

As for this clonotype: This could be a read error, since a much larger clone is one nucleotide away. The chain recombines TRBV6-1 with TRBJ2-1; D possibly corresponds to TRBD1 (6 bases). The V and J ends lost 10 bases and 5 bases respectively, with 18 bases between them. Germline V gives CDR1 MNHNS, CDR2 SASEGT. This CDR3 has 14 amino acids. CDR3 DNA sequence: TGTGCCAACAGCGAGGGACATATTAACAATGAGCAGTTCTTC. Translated: CANSEGHINNEQFF.

V usage is TRBV6-6 and J usage is TRBJ2-3, with D tentatively TRBD2 (5 bases). The V and J ends lost 4 bases and 4 bases respectively, with 24 bases between them. This CDR3 has 18 amino acids. Germline CDR1 and CDR2: MNHNY and SVGAGI (reference sequence). The CDR3 sequence: CASSSSAPRVGDADTQYF. CDR3 DNA sequence: TGTGCCAGCAGTTCCTCGGCCCCGAGGGTCGGGGATGCAGATACGCAGTATTTT.

Concerning this clonotype itself: Just one base apart from a much larger clone, this may be a read error. This sequence joins TRBV24-1 and TRBJ2-1; D not certain. The V gene's germline CDR1 is KGHDR and CDR2 SFDVKD. The CDR3 has 16 residues. The DNA for the CDR3 is TGTGCCACCAGTGATGCCAGTATTAGCTCCTACAAAGAGCAGTTCTTC. This gives the protein CATSDASISSYKEQFF.

This clonotype was detected once. A read error may produce the germline difference seen at one junction end. The genes are TRBV6-5 and TRBJ1-2; the match to TRBD1 covers 9 bases. The CDR3 spans 15 residues. CDR1 and CDR2 (germline): MNHEY, SVGAGI. CDR3 coding DNA: TGTACCAGCAGGGCCCGGGACAGGGAATTTTGTGGCTACACCTTC. This encodes CTSRARDREFCGYTF.

This chain links TRBV5-1 with TRBJ1-2; 7 positions match TRBD1. Germline lookup yields CDR1 SGHRS and CDR2 YFSETQ. Unmatched junction bases numbered 4, after V lost 0 bases and J lost 8 bases. This CDR3 is built from 13 residues. The CDR3 loop is CASSLAQGDGYTF. CDR3 coding DNA: TGCGCCAGCAGCTTGGCCCAGGGGGACGGCTACACCTTC.

As for this clonotype: This may be a read error, as it is one base from a much larger clone. It is likely a read error, because the conserved phenylalanine at the end of the CDR3 is missing. The chain recombines TRBV6-1 with TRBJ2-6; D unclear. The CDR3 runs to 16 residues. The V gene lost 6 bases and the J gene lost 0 bases, with 12 bases spanning the gap. In germline, CDR1 is MNHNS, CDR2 SASEGT. The CDR3 DNA follows: TGTGCCAGCAGGAGCTCTATTAGCTCTGGGGCCAACGTCCTGACTTTA. Its protein product is CASRSSISSGANVLTL.

CDR3 amino acids: CASSSAASQETQYF. CDR3 in DNA: TGCGCCAGCAGCTCGGCCGCCAGCCAAGAGACCCAGTACTTC. The chain links TRBV5-1 to TRBJ2-5; D is ambiguous. The V gene lost 3 bases and the J gene lost 1 base, with 10 bases spanning the gap. The CDR3 consists of 14 residues. Germline loops: CDR1 SGHRS, CDR2 YFSETQ. Together with reference TRBV5-1 and TRBJ2-5, the CDR3 gives the full variable domain: KAGVTQTPRYLIKTRGQQVTLSCSPISGHRSVSWYQQTPGQGLQFLFEYFSETQRNKGNFPGRFSGRQFSNSRSEMNVSTLELGDSALYLCASSSAASQETQYFGPGTRLLVL.

Turning to this clonotype: A much bigger clone sits one base away, suggesting this may be a read error. The chain employs TRBV5-6 and TRBJ1-2; D unclear. Germline CDR1 and CDR2: SGHDT and YYEEEE. The CDR3 length is 15 residues. Written as DNA, the CDR3 is TGTGCCAGCAGGTTGTGGACGGGAGCTAACTATGGCTACGCCTTC. Its protein is CASRLWTGANYGYAF.

About this clonotype itself: The germline gene is not matched at one end of the junction; a read error may be the cause. The chain carries TRBV5-1 and TRBJ2-1; 7 bases match TRBD2. Germline V gene data show CDR1 as SGHRS and CDR2 as YFSETQ. The CDR3 is made up of 15 amino acids. CDR3 in amino acids: CANSSRLASINEQFF. The CDR3 bases are TGCGCCAACAGCTCGAGACTAGCTTCCATCAATGAGCAGTTCTTC. Supplemented by reference TRBV5-1 and TRBJ2-1, the full variable domain reads KAGVTQTPRYLIKTRGQQVTLSCSPISGHRSVSWYQQTPGQGLQFLFEYFSETQRNKGNFPGRFSGRQFSNSRSEMNVSTLELGDSALYLCANSSRLASINEQFFGPGTRLTVL.